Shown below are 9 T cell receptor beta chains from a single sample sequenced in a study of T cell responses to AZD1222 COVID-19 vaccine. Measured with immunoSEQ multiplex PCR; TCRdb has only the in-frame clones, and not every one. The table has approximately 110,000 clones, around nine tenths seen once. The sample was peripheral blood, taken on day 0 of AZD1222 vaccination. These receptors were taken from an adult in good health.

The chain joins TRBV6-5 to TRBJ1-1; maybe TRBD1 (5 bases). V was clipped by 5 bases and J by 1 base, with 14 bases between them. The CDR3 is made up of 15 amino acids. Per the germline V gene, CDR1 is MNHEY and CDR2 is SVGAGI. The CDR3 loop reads CASSTGGGGNTEAFF. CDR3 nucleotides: TGTGCCAGCAGTACGGGGGGAGGCGGGAACACTGAAGCTTTCTTT.

CDR3 DNA sequence: TGTGCCAGCAGTGAACAGGGGGTAAGGACAGATACGCAGTATTTT. It encodes CASSEQGVRTDTQYF. This chain connects TRBV2 to TRBJ2-3, with 7 bases fitting TRBD1. Unmatched junction bases numbered 5, after V lost 2 bases and J lost 3 bases. Germline lookup yields CDR1 SNHLY and CDR2 FYNNEI. This CDR3 spans 15 amino acids.

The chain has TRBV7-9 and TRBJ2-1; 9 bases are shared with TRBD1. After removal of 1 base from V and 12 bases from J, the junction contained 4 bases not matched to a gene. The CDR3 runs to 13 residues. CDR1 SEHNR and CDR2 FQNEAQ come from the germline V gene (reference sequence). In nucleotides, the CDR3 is TGTGCCAGCAGCTTAGGGGACAGGGACGTGCAGTTCTTC. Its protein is CASSLGDRDVQFF.

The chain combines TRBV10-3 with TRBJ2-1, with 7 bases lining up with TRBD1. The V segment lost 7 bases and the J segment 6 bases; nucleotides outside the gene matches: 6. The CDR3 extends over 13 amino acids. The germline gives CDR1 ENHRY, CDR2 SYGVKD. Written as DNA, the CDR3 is TGTGCCATCAATCGGGACAGCCTCAATGAGCAGTTCTTC. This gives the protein CAINRDSLNEQFF.

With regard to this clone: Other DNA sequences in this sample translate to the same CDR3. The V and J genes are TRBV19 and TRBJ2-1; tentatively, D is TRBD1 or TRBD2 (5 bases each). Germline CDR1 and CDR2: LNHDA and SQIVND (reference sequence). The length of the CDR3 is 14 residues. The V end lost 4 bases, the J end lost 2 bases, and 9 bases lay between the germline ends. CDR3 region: CASSNRGAYNEQFF. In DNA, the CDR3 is TGTGCCAGTAGTAATCGAGGGGCCTACAATGAGCAGTTCTTC.

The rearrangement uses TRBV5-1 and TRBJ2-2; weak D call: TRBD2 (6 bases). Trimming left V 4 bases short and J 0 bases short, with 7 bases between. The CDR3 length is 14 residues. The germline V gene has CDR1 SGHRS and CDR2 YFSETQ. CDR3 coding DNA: TGCGCCAGCAGCGGGGGGTCGAACACCGGGGAGCTGTTTTTT. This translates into CASSGGSNTGELFF.

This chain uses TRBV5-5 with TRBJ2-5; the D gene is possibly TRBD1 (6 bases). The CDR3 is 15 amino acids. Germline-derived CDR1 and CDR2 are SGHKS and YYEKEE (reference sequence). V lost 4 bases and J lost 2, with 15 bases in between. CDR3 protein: CASSLRTATQETQYF. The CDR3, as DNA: TGTGCCAGCAGCCTTCGGACAGCTACACAAGAGACCCAGTACTTC.

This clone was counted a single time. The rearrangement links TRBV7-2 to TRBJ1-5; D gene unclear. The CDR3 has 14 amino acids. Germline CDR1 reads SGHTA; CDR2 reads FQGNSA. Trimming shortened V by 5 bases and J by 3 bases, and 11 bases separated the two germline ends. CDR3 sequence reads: CASSRRPTNQPQHF. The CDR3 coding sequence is TGTGCCAGCAGCCGCCGACCGACCAATCAGCCCCAGCATTTT.

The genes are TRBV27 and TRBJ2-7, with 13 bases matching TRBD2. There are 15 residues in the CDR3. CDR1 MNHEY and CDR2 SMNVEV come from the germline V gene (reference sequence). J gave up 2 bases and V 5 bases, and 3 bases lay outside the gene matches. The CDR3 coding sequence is TGTGCCAGCAGTGCCGGGACTAGCGGGACCTACGAGCAGTACTTC. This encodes CASSAGTSGTYEQYF.